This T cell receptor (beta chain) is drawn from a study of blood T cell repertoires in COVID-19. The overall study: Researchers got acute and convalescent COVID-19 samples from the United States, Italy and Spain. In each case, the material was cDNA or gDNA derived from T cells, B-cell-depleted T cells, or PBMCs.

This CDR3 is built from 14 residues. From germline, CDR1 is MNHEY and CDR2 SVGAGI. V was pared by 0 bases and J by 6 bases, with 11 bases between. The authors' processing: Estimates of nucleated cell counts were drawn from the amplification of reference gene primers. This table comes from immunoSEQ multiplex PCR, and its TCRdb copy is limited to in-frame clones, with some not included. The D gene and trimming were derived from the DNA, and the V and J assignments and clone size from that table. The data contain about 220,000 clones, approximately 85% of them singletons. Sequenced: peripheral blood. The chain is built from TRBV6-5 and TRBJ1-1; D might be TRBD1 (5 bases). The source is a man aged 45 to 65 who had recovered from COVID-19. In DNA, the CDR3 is TGTGCCAGCAGTTACTCTGTCCGACAGTCTGAAGCTTTCTTT. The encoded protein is CASSYSVRQSEAFF.